This TCR beta chain was observed in a study of technical replicates of blood from a few donors listed by TCRdb under 2017. The protocol used for the library was the immunoSEQ multiplex PCR assay. Sourced from immuneACCESS, this table was stored by TCRdb with only in-frame sequences that have V and J called. A share of the clones is absent; for the studies checked, an unresolved V gene accounts for under half, and the remainder has no known explanation. This sample is represented by around 86,000 clones; about 96% of them were singletons. The top ten hold around 0.2% of the sample. Between the V and J ends, shortened by 4 bases and 3 bases respectively, the junction contains 7 bases. CDR1 and CDR2, looked up from the germline V gene, are SQVTM and ANQGSEA. Its CDR3 holds 11 amino acids, cysteine through phenylalanine. The entry retains the CDR3 DNA only, 33 bases that are in frame from base 1. As for this clone: What antigen it recognizes has not been identified. No qualities accompany the bases; no much larger clone lies one base away.

This sequence uses TRBV29-1 and TRBJ2-7; confidence is insufficient to name the D gene. Sequencing was performed on T cells isolated from PBMCs. This TCR derives from a human donor in good health. The nucleotide sequence reads TGCAGCGTTGGGAGTCTCTACGAGCAGTACTTC. This yields the protein CSVGSLYEQYF.